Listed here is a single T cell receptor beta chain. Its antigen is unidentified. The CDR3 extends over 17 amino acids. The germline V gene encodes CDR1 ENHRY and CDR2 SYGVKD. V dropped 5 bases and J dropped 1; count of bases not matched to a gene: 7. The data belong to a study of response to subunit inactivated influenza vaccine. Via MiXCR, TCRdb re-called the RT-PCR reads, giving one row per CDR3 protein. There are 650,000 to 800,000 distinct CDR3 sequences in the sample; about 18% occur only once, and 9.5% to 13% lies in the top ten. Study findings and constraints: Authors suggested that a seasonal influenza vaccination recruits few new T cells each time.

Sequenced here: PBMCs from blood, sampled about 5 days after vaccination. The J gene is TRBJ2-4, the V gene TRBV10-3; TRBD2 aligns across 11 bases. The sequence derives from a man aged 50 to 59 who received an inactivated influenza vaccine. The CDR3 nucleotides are TGTGCCATCAGTCCCCTAGCGGGAGGTGGGGCCAAAAACATTCAGTACTTC. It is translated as CAISPLAGGGAKNIQYF.